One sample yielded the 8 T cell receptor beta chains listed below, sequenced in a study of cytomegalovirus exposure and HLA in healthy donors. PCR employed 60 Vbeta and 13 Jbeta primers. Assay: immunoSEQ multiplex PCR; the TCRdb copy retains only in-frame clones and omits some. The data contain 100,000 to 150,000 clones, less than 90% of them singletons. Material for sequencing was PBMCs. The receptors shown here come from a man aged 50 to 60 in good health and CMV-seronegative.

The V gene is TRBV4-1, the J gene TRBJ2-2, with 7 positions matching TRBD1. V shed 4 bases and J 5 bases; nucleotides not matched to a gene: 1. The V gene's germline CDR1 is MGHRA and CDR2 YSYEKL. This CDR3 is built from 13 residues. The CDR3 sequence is CASSRGQTGELFF. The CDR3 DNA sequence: TGCGCCAGCAGCCGGGGACAGACCGGGGAGCTGTTTTTT.

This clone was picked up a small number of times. CDR3 in amino acids: CASSRSSTSYEQYF. CDR3 DNA: TGTGCCAGCAGCCGATCCTCCACTAGCTACGAGCAGTACTTC. The gene calls are TRBV21-1 and TRBJ2-7; the DNA was not compared with TRBD2, the D call given in the table. TRBV21-1 is described as a pseudogene. CDR3 size: 14 residues.

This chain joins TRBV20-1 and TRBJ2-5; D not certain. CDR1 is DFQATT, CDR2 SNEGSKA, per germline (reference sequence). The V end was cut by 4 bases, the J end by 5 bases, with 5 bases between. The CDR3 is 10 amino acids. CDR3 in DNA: TGCAGTGCTATACTGGAGACCCAGTACTTC. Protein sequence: CSAILETQYF.

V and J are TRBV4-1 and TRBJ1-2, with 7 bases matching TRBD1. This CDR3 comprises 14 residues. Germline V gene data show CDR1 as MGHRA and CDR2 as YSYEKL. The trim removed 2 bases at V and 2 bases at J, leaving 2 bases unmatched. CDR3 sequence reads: CASSQPTGNYGYTF. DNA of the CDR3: TGCGCCAGCAGCCAACCGACAGGGAACTATGGCTACACCTTC.

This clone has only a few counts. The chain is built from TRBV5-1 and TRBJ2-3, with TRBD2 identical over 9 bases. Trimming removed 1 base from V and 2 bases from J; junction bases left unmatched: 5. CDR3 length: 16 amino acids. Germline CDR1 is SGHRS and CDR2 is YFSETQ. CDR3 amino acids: CASSLSLAGNTDTQYF. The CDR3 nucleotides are TGCGCCAGCAGCTTGAGCCTAGCGGGAAACACAGATACGCAGTATTTT.

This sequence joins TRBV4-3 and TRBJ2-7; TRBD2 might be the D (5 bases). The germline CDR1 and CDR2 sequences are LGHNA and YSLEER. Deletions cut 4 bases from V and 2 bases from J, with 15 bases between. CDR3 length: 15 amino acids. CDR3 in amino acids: CASSPLLSEAYEQYF. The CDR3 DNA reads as TGCGCCAGCAGCCCCTTACTTAGCGAGGCCTACGAGCAGTACTTC.

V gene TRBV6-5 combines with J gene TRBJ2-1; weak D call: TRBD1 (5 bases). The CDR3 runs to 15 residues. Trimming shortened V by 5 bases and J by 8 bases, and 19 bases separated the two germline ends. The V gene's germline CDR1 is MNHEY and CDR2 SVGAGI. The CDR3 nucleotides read TGTGCCAGCAGTCCGCCCTTGGCAGGGATATATGAGCAGTTCTTC. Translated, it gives CASSPPLAGIYEQFF.

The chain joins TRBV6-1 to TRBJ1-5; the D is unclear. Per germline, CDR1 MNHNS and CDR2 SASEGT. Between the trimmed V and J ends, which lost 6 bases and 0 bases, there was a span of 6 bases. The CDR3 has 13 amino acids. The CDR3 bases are TGTGCCAGCAGGGAGAATAGCAATCAGCCCCAGCATTTT. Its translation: CASRENSNQPQHF.